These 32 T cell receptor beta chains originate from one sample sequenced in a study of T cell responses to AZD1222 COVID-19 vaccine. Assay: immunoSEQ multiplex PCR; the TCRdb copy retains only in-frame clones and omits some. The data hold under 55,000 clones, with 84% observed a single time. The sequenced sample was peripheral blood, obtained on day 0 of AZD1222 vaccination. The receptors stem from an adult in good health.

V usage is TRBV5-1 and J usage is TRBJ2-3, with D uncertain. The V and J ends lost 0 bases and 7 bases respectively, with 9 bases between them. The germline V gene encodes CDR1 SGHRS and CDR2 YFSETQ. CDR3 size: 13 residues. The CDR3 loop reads CASSLEIGNTQYF. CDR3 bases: TGCGCCAGCAGCTTGGAGATCGGTAATACGCAGTATTTT.

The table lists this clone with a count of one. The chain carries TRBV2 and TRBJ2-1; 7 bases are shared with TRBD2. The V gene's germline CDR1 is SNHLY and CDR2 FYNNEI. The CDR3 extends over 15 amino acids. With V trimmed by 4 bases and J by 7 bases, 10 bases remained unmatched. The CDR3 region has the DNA TGTGCCAGCAGTGCTCTAGCGGCAGTGGGGAATGAGCAGTTCTTC. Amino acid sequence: CASSALAAVGNEQFF.

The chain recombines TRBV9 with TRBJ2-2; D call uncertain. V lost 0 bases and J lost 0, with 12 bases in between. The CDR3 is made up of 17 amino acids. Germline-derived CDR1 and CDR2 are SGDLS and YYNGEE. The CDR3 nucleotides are TGTGCCAGCAGCGTAGCCCCCCCAGATGCGAACACCGGGGAGCTGTTTTTT. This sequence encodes CASSVAPPDANTGELFF.

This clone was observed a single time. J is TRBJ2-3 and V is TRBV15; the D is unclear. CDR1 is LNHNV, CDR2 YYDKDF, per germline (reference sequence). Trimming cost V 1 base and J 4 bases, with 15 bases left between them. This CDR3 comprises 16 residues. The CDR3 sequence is CATSRGISNWADTQYF. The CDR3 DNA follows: TGTGCCACCAGCAGAGGGATTAGCAATTGGGCAGATACGCAGTATTTT.

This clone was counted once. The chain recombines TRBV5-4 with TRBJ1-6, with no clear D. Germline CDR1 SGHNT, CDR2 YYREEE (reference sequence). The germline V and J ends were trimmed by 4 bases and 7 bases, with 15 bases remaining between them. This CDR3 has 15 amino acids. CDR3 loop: CASSRTIQENSPLHF. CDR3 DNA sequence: TGTGCCAGCAGCCGAACCATACAAGAGAATTCACCCCTCCACTTT.

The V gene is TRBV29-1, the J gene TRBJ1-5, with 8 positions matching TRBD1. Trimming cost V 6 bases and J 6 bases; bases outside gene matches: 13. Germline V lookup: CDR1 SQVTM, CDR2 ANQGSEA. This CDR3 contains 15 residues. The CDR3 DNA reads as TGCAGCGTCCAGGAGGCACAGGGGGGGAGTCAGCCCCAGCATTTT. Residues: CSVQEAQGGSQPQHF.

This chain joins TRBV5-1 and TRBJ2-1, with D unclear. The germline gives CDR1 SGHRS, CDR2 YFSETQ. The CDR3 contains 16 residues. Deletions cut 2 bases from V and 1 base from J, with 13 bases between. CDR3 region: CASSFGSETSYNEQFF. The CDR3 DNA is TGCGCCAGCAGCTTTGGCAGCGAGACTTCCTACAATGAGCAGTTCTTC.

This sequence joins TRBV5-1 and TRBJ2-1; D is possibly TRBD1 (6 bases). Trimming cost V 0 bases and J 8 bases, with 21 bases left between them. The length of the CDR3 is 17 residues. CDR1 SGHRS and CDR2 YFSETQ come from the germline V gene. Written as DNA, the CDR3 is TGCGCCAGCAGCTTGGTACTGGAAGTAAGGGGGTCCCATGAGCAGTTCTTC. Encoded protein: CASSLVLEVRGSHEQFF.

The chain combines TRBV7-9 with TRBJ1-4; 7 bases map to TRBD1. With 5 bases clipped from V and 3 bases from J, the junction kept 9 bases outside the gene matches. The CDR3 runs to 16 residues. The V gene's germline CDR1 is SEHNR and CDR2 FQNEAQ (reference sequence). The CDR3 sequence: CASSRITGAANEKLFF. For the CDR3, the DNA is TGTGCCAGCAGCCGTATCACAGGGGCCGCTAATGAAAAACTGTTTTTT.

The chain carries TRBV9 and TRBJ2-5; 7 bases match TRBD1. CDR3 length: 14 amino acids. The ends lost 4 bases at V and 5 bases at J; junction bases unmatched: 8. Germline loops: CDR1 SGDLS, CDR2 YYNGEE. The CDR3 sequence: CASSRRQGWETQYF. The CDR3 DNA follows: TGTGCCAGCAGCCGGAGACAGGGTTGGGAGACCCAGTACTTC.

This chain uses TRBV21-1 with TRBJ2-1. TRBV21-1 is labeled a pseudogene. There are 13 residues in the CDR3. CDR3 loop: CASGPRSYNEQFF. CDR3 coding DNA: TGTGCCAGCGGTCCAAGGTCCTACAATGAGCAGTTCTTC.

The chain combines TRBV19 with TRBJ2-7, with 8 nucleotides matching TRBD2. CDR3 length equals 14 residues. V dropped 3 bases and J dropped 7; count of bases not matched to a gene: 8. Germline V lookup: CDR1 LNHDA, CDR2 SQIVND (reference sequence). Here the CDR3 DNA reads TGTGCCAGTAGTATTCTTGCTAGCGGGTCAGAGCAGTACTTC. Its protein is CASSILASGSEQYF.

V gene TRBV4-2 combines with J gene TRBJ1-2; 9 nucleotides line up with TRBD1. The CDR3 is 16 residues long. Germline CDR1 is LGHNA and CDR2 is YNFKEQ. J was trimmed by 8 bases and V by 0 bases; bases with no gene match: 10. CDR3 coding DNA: TGTGCCAGCAGCCAAGACCTACAGGGGGCGATTAGAGGCTACACCTTC. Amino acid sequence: CASSQDLQGAIRGYTF.

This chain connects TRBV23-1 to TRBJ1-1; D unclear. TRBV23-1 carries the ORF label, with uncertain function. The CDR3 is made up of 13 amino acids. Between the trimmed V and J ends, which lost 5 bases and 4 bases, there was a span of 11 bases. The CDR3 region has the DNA TGCGCCAGCAGTTCTCGGCTTTTCACTGAAGCTTTCTTT. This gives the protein CASSSRLFTEAFF.

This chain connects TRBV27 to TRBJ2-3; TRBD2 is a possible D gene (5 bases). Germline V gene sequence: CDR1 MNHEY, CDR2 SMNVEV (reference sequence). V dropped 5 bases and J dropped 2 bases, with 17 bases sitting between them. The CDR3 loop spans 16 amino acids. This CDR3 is CASSLDLSTYTDTQYF. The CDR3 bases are TGTGCCAGCAGTCTGGACTTATCAACCTACACAGATACGCAGTATTTT.

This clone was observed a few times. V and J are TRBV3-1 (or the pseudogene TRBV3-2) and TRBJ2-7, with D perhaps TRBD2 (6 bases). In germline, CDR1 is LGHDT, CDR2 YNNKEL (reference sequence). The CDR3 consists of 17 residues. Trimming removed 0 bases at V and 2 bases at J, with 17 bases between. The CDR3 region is CASSQDFGGTVTYEQYF. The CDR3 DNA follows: TGTGCCAGCAGCCAAGATTTCGGCGGGACCGTTACCTACGAGCAGTACTTC.

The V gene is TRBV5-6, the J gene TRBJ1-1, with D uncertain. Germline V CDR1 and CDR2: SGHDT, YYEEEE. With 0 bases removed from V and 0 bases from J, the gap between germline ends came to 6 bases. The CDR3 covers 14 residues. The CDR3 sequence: CASSLGRLNTEAFF. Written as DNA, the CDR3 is TGTGCCAGCAGCTTGGGCCGATTGAACACTGAAGCTTTCTTT.

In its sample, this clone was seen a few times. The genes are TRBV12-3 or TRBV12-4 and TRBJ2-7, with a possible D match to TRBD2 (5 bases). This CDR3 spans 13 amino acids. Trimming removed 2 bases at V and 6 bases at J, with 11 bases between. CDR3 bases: TGTGCCAGCAGTTTAAATATAGGAGGCGAGCAGTACTTC. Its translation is CASSLNIGGEQYF.

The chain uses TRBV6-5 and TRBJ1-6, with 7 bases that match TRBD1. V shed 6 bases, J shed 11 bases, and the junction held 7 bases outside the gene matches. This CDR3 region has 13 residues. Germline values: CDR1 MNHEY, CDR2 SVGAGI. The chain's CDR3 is CASRLGTAAPLHF. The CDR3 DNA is TGTGCCAGCAGGCTCGGGACAGCTGCACCCCTCCACTTT.

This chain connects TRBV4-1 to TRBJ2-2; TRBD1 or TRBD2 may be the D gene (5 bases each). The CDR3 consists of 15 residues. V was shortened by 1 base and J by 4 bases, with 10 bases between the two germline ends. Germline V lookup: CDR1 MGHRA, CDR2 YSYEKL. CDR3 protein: CASSQARGSTGELFF. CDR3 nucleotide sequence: TGCGCCAGCAGCCAAGCCCGGGGCAGCACCGGGGAGCTGTTTTTT.

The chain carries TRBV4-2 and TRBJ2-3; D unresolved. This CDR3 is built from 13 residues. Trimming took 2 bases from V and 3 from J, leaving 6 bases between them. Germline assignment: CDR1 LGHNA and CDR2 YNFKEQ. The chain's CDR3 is CASSQQDTDTQYF. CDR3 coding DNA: TGTGCCAGCAGCCAACAGGATACAGATACGCAGTATTTT.

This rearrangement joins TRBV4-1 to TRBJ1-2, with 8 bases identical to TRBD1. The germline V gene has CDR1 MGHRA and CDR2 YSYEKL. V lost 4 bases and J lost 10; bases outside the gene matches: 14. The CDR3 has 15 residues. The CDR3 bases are TGCGCCAGCAGCCCGGATAGGGACAGGCACTCCGTCTACACCTTC. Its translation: CASSPDRDRHSVYTF.

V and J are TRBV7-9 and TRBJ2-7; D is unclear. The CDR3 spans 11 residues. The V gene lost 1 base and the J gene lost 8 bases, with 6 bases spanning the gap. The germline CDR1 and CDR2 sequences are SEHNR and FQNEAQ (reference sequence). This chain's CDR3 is CASSLGPQQYF. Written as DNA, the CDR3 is TGTGCCAGCAGCTTAGGTCCCCAGCAGTACTTC.

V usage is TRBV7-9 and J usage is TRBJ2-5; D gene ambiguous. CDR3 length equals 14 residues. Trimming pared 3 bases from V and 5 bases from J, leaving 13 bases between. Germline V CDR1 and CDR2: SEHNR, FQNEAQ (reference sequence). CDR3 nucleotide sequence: TGTGCCAGCAGCTTTGCCCGCCCGAGGGAGACCCAGTACTTC. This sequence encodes CASSFARPRETQYF.

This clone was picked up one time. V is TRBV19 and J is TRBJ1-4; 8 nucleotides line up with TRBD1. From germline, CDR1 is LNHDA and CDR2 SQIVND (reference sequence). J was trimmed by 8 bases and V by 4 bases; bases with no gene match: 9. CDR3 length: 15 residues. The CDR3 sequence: CASSKAGTGLEKLFF. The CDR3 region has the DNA TGTGCCAGTAGTAAAGCCGGGACAGGCCTCGAAAAACTGTTTTTT.

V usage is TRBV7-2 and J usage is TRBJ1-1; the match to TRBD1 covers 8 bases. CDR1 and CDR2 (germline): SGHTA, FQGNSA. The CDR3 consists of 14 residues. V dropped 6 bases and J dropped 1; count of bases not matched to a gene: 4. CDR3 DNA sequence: TGTGCCAGCAGTTTCGACAGGGGGAACACTGAAGCTTTCTTT. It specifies CASSFDRGNTEAFF. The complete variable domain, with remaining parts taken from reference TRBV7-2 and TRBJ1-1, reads GAGVSQSPSNKVTEKGKDVELRCDPISGHTALYWYRQSLGQGLEFLIYFQGNSAPDKSGLPSDRFSAERTGGSVSTLTIQRTQQEDSAVYLCASSFDRGNTEAFFGQGTRLTVV.

The chain's CDR3 is CASSRRLAGNEQFF. The DNA for the CDR3 is TGTGCCAGCAGCCGTAGGCTAGCGGGAAATGAGCAGTTCTTC. The V call is TRBV7-2, the J call TRBJ2-1, with 9 bases fitting TRBD2. J gave up 7 bases and V 5 bases, and 6 bases lay outside the gene matches. Germline values: CDR1 SGHTA, CDR2 FQGNSA. The CDR3 loop spans 14 amino acids.

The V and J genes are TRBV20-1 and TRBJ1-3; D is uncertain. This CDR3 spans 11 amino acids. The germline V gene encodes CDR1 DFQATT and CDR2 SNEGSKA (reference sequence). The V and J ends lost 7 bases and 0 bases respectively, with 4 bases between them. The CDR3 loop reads CSGVSGNTIYF. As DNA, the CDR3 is TGCAGTGGAGTCTCTGGAAACACCATATATTTT.

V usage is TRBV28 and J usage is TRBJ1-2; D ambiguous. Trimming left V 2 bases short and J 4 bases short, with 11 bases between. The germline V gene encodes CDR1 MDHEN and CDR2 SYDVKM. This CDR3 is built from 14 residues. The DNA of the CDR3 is TGTGCCAGCAGTTTAAGGGCAGACTCCTATGGCTACACCTTC. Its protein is CASSLRADSYGYTF.

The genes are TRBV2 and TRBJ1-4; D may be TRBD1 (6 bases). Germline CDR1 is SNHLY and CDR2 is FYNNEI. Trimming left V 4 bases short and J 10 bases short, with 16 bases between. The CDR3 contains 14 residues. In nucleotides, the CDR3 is TGTGCCAGCAGTGGGGACACGATAGCCGTAAAACTGTTTTTT. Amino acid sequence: CASSGDTIAVKLFF.

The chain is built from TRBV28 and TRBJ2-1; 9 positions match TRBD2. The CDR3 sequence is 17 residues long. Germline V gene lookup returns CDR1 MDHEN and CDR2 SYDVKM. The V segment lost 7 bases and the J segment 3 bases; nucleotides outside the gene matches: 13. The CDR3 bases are TGTGCCAGCACCCGAAGGTCTAGCGGGACTAACTACAATGAGCAGTTCTTC. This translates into CASTRRSSGTNYNEQFF.

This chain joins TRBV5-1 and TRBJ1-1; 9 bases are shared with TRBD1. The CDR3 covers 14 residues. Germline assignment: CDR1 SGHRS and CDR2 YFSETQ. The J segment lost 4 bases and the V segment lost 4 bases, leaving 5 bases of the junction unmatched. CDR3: CASSGTGTPTEAFF. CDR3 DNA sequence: TGCGCCAGCAGCGGGACAGGGACCCCCACTGAAGCTTTCTTT.